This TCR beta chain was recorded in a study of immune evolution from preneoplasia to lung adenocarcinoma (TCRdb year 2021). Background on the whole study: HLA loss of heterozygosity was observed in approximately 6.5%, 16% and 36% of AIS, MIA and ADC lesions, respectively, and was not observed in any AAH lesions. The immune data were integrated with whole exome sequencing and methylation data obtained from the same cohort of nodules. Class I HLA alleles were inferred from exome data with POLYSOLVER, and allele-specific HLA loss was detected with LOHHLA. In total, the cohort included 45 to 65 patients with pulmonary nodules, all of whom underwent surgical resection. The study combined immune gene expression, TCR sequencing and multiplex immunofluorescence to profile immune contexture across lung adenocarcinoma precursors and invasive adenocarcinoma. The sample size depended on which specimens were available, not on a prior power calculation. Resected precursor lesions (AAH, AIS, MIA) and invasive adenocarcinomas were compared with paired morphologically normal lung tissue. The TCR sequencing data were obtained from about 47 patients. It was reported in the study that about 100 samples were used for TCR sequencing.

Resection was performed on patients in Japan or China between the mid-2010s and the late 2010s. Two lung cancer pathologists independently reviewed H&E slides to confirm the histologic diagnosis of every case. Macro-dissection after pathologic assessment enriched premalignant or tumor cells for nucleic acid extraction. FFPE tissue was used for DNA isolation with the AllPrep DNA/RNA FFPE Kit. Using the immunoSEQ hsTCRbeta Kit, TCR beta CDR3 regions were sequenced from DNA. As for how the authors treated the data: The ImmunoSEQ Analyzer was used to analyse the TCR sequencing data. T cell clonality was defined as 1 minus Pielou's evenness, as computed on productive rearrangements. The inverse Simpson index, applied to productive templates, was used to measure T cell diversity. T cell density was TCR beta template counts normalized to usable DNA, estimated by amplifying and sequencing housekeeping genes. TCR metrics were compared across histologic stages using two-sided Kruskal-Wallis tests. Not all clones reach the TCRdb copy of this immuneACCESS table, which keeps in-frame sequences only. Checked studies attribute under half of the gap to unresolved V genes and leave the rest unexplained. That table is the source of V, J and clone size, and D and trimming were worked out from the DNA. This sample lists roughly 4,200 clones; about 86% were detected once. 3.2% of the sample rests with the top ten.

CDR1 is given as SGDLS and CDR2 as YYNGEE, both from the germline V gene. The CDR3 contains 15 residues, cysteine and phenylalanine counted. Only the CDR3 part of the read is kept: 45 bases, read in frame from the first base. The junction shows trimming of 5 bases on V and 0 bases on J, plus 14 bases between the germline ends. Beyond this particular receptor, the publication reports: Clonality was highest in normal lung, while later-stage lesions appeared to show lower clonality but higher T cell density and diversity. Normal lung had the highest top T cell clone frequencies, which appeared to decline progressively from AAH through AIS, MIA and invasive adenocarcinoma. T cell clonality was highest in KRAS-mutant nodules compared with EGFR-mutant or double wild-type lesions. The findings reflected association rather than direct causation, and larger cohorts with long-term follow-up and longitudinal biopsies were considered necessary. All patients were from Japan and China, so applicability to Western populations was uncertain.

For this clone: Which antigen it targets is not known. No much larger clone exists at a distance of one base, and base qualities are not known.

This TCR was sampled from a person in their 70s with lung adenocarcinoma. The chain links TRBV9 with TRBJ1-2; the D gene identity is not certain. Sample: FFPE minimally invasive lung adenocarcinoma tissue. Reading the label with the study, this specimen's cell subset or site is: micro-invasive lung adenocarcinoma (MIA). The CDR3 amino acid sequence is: CASSSNGLPNYGYTF. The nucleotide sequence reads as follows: TGTGCCAGCAGTTCTAACGGACTACCTAACTATGGCTACACCTTC.